This T cell receptor beta chain is from a study of T cell responses to AZD1222 COVID-19 vaccine. Repertoires were generated with immunoSEQ multiplex PCR, while TCRdb's copy carries only in-frame clones and drops some. The table shows 120,000 to 150,000 clones, with around 91% occurring only once. Deletions cut 3 bases from V and 3 bases from J, with 15 bases between. The germline gives CDR1 LNHDA, CDR2 SQIVND (reference sequence). The CDR3 extends over 17 amino acids. Details on this clone: Its specificity is unknown.

General study results and limits: Donors were largely white British and mainly female; clonal diversity was possibly underestimated.

The TCR was taken from an adult in good health. Source: peripheral blood, taken on day 0 of AZD1222 vaccination. The chain joins TRBV19 to TRBJ2-6, with D possibly matching TRBD1 (6 bases). The CDR3 loop is CASSMGQGPSGANVLTF. In DNA, the CDR3 is TGTGCCAGTAGTATGGGGCAGGGGCCAAGTGGGGCCAACGTCCTGACTTTC.